The source of this T cell receptor (beta chain) is a study of CD8+ T cells in alopecia areata. As for the study in general: Tofacitinib administration to treated patients was oral, at 5 to 10 mg twice daily.

RNA was isolated and reverse transcribed to cDNA, the sequencing template. Clones were sequenced by immunoSEQ multiplex PCR, and TCRdb holds only the in-frame ones, with some missing. The sample yields around 140,000 clones, 85% to 90% seen once. The CDR3 runs to 13 residues. Losses at the gene ends were 4 bases for V and 4 bases for J; bases not matched to a gene: 2. Germline CDR1 reads SGHNT; CDR2 reads YYREEE (reference sequence). The clonotype was recovered from a human donor with alopecia areata. This sequence joins TRBV5-4 and TRBJ2-3; TRBD2 aligns across 8 bases. This sample comprised CD8+ T cells sorted from blood, obtained at week 0. The CDR3 loop reads CASSPGGADTQYF. The CDR3 DNA sequence: TGTGCCAGCAGCCCCGGGGGGGCAGATACGCAGTATTTT.